This T cell receptor beta chain emerged from a study of T-cell memory formation after mild COVID-19. Study at large: In these data, TCR clusters were largely donor specific. Study findings and constraints: Second-wave clones that peaked on day 37 lacked confirmed SARS-CoV-2 specificity.

Points on this clonotype: The antigen is unknown.

The CDR3 is 13 residues long. Germline V gene lookup returns CDR1 GTSNPN and CDR2 SVGIG (reference sequence). V dropped 0 bases and J dropped 3 bases, with 9 bases sitting between them. UMIs and sample barcodes were carried by the TCR alpha and TCR beta cDNA libraries that 5'RACE produced using constant-segment primers. One entry per CDR3 protein results from TCRdb running MiXCR on the 5' RACE reads. The data contain approximately 51,000 distinct CDR3 sequences, roughly 9% of them seen just once; the ten biggest clones take up 12%. The sample consisted of PBMCs or a T cell subset sorted from them (not recorded which). This TCR was sampled from an adult woman who had mild COVID-19 (a few samples of this study predate the infection). Cell type and time point are not known. The rearrangement uses TRBV30 and TRBJ2-7; D remains unclear. For the CDR3, the DNA is TGTGCCTGGAGTGTAGGAGTGTACTACGAGCAGTACTTC. Protein sequence: CAWSVGVYYEQYF.